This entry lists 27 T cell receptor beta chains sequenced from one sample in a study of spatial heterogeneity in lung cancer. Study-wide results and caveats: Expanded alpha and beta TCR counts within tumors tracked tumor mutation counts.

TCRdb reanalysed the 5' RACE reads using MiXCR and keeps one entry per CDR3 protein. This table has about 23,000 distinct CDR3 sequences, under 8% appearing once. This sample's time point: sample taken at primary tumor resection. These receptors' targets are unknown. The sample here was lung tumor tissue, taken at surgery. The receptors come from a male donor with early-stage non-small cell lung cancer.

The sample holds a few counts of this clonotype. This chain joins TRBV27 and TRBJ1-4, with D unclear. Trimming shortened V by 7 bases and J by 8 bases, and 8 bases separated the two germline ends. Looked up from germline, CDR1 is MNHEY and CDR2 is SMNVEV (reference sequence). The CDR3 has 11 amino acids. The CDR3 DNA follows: TGTGCCAGCACCCTAAGGGAAAAACTGTTTTTT. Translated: CASTLREKLFF.

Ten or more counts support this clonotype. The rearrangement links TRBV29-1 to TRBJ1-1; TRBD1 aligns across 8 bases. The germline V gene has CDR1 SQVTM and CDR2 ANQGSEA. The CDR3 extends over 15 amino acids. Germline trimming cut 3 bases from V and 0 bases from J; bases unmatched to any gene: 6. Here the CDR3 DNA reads TGCAGCGTTGATCGGACAGGGCGGCTGAACACTGAAGCTTTCTTT. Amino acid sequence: CSVDRTGRLNTEAFF.

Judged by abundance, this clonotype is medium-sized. CDR3 residues: CASSTGLVANYGYTF. CDR3 bases: TGTGCCAGCAGCACAGGACTAGTAGCTAACTATGGCTACACCTTC. The rearrangement uses TRBV7-9 and TRBJ1-2; maybe TRBD1 (5 bases). Between the trimmed V and J ends, which lost 5 bases and 0 bases, there was a span of 13 bases. Germline V gene lookup returns CDR1 SEHNR and CDR2 FQNEAQ (reference sequence). The CDR3 loop spans 15 amino acids.

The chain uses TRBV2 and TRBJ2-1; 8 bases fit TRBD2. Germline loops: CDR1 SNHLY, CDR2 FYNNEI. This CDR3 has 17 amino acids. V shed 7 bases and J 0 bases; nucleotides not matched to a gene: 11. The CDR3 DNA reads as TGTGCCAGCATAGGATTGTCGGGACTAGTCTCCTACAATGAGCAGTTCTTC. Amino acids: CASIGLSGLVSYNEQFF.

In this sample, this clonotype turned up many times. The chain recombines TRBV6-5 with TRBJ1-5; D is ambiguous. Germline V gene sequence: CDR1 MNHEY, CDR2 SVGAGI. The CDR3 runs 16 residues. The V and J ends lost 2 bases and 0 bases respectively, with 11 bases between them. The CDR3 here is CASSYGPRDSNQPQHF. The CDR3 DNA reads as TGTGCCAGCAGTTACGGGCCCCGGGATAGCAATCAGCCCCAGCATTTT.

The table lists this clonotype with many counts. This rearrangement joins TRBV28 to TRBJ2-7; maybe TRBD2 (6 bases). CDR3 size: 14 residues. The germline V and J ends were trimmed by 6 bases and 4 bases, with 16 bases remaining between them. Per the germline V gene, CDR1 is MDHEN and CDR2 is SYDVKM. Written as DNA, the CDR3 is TGTGCCAGCAGCCTCCTGGGGGGTCAGTACGAGCAGTACTTC. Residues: CASSLLGGQYEQYF. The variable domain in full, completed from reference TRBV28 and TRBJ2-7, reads DVKVTQSSRYLVKRTGEKVFLECVQDMDHENMFWYRQDPGLGLRLIYFSYDVKMKEKGDIPEGYSVSREKKERFSLILESASTNQTSMYLCASSLLGGQYEQYFGPGTRLTVT.

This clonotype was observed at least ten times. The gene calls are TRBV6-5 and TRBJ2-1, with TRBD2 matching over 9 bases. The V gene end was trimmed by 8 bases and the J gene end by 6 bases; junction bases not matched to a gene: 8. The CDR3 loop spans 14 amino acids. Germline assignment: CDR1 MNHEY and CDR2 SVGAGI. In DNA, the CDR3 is TGTGCCAGCCTTGCGGCGGGGGGGCCCAATGAGCAGTTCTTC. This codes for CASLAAGGPNEQFF.

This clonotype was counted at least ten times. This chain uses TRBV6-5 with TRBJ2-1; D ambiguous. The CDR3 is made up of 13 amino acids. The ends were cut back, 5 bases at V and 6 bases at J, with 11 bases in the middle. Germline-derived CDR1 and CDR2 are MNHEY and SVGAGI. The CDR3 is CASSPWGSNEQFF. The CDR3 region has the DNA TGTGCCAGCAGTCCATGGGGTTCCAATGAGCAGTTCTTC.

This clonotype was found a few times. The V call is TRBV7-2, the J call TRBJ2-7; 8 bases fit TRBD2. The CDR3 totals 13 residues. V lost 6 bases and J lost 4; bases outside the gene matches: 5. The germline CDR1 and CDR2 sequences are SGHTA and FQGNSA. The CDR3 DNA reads TGTGCCAGCAGGCCCACGGGGGGGTACGAGCAGTACTTC. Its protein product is CASRPTGGYEQYF.

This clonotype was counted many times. The CDR3 DNA reads as TGTGCCAGCAGCTACGGGCTGGGGGCCTCCTACGAGCAGTACTTC. This encodes CASSYGLGASYEQYF. V usage is TRBV5-6 and J usage is TRBJ2-7; D possibly corresponds to TRBD1 (6 bases). Germline values: CDR1 SGHDT, CDR2 YYEEEE. The CDR3 totals 15 residues. Trimming took 3 bases from V and 0 from J, leaving 13 bases between them.

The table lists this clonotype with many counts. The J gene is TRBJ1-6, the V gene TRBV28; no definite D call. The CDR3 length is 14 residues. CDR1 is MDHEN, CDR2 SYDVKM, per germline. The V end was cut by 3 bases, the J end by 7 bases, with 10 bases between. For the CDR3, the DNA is TGTGCCAGCAGTTTGTTGGCGGGGAATTCACCCCTCCACTTT. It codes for CASSLLAGNSPLHF.

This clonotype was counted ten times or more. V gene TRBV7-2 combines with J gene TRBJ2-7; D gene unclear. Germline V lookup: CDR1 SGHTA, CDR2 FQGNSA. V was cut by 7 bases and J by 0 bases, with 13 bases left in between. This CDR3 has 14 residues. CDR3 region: CASTQGSSSYEQYF. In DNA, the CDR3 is TGTGCCAGCACCCAAGGCAGTTCCTCCTACGAGCAGTACTTC.

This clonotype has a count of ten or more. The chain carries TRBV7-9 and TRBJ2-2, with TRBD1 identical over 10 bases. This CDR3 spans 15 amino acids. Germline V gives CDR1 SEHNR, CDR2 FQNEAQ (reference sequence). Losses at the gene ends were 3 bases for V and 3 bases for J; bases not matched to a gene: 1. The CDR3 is CASSLGTGDTGELFF. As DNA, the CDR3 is TGTGCCAGCAGCTTGGGGACAGGGGACACCGGGGAGCTGTTTTTT.

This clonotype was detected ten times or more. This chain's CDR3 is CASSTGQGRSEQYF. The CDR3 DNA reads as TGCGCCAGCAGCACAGGACAGGGGAGAAGCGAGCAGTACTTC. This chain joins TRBV5-1 and TRBJ2-7; 9 bases map to TRBD1. V lost 4 bases and J lost 6; bases outside the gene matches: 8. CDR1 and CDR2 from the germline V gene are SGHRS and YFSETQ. This CDR3 region has 14 residues.

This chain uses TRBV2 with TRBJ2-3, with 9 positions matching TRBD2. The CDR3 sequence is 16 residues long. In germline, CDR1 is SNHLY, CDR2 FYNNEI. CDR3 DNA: TGTGTCAGTGCAGGAGGGAGCGGGGGGTACACAGATACGCAGTATTTT. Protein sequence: CVSAGGSGGYTDTQYF.

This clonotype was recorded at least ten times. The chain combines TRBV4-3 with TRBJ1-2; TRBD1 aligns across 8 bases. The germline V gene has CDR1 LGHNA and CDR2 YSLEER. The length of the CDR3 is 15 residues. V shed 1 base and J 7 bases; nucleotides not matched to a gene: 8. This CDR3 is CASSQGVRGPGGYTF. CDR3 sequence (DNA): TGCGCCAGCAGCCAAGGTGTCAGGGGGCCTGGTGGCTACACCTTC.

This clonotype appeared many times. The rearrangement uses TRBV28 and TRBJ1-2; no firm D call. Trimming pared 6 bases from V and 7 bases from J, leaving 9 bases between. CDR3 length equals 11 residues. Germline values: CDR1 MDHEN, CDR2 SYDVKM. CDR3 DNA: TGTGCCAGCAGCGGATTTATTGGCTACACCTTC. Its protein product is CASSGFIGYTF.

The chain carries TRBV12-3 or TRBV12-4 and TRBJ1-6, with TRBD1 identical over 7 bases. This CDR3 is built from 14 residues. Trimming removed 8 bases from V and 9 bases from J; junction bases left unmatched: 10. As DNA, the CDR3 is TGTGCCAGCGCCTTATTCAGGGGGACTTCACCCCTCCACTTT. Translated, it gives CASALFRGTSPLHF.

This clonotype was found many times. The CDR3 here is CSARDPIGPEEQFF. In nucleotides, the CDR3 is TGCAGTGCTAGAGATCCAATAGGCCCCGAGGAGCAGTTCTTC. The chain carries TRBV20-1 and TRBJ2-1; no clear D. The CDR3 runs to 14 residues. Trimming stripped 0 bases from V and 10 bases from J, with 16 bases between. Germline assignment: CDR1 DFQATT and CDR2 SNEGSKA (reference sequence).

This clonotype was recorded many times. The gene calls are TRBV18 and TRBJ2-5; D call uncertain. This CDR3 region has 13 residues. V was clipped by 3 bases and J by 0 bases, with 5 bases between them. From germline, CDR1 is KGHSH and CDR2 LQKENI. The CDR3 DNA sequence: TGTGCCAGCTCACCCTCGAACCAAGAGACCCAGTACTTC. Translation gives CASSPSNQETQYF.

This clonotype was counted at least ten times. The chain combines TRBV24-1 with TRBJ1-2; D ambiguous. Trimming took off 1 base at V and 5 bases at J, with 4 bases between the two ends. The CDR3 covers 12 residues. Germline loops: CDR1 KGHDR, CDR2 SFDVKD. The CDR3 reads CATSDFSYGYTF. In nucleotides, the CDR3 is TGTGCCACCAGTGATTTTTCATATGGCTACACCTTC.

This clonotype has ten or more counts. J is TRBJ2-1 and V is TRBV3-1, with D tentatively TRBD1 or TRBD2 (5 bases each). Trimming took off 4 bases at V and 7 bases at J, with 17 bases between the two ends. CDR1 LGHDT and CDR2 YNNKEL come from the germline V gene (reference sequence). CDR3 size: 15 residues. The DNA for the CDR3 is TGTGCCAGCAGCCCTCGGATCGGGACGGATAATGAGCAGTTCTTC. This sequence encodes CASSPRIGTDNEQFF.

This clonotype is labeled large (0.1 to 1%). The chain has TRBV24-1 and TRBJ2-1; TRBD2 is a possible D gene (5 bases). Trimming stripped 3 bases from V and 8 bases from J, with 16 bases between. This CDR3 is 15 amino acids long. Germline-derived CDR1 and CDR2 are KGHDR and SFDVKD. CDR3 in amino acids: CATSDDNEGMDEQFF. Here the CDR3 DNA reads TGTGCCACCAGTGATGACAACGAGGGTATGGATGAGCAGTTCTTC.

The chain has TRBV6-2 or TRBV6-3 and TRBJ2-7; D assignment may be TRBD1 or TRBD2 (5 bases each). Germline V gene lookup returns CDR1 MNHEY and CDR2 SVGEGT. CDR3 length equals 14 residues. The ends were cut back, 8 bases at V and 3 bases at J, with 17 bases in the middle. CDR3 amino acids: CASWSPGRNYEQYF. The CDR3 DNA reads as TGTGCCAGCTGGAGCCCGGGACGGAACTACGAGCAGTACTTC.

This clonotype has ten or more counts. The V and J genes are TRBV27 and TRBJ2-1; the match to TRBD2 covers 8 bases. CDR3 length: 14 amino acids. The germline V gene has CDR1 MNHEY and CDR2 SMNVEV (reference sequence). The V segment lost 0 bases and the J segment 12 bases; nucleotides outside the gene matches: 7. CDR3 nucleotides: TGTGCCAGCAGTTTATCGACCGGGAGGGCCAGGCAGTTCTTC. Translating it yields CASSLSTGRARQFF.

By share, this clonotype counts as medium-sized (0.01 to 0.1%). Here the CDR3 reads CASRMSLAGGYDEQFF. In DNA, the CDR3 is TGTGCCAGCAGGATGTCCCTAGCGGGAGGTTACGATGAGCAGTTCTTC. The chain joins TRBV7-2 to TRBJ2-1, with TRBD2 matching 11 bases. Germline V gives CDR1 SGHTA, CDR2 FQGNSA. This CDR3 comprises 16 residues. V lost 6 bases to trimming and J lost 8 bases; unmatched junction nucleotides: 12.

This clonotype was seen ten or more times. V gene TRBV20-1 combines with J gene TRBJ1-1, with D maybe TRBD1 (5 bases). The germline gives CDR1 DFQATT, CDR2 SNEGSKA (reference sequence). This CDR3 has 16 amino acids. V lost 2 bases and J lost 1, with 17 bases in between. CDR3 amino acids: CSARYPNGGGNTEAFF. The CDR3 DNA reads TGCAGTGCTAGATATCCCAACGGGGGTGGGAACACTGAAGCTTTCTTT.